This T cell receptor beta chain was captured in a study of breast tumors, draining lymph nodes, adjacent tissues. Study results and caveats: Findings are consistent with lymph node origin and intratumoral expansion of most tumor T cells. Compared with lymph nodes, tumors were less diverse; compared with nontumor tissue, more. Data only fit, rather than demonstrated, lymph node origin of most tumor T cells.

TCRdb passed the multiplex PCR reads through MiXCR, listing each CDR3 protein once. Of 15,000 or so distinct CDR3 sequences listed, roughly 50% are singletons. Turning to this clonotype: Its specificity is unknown.

The CDR3 extends over 13 amino acids. V was shortened by 3 bases and J by 9 bases, with 12 bases between the two germline ends. Germline loops: CDR1 SGHTA, CDR2 FQGNSA. The clonotype was recovered from a female donor with breast cancer. Some clones in this sample may be carry-over from other donors' samples. The chain combines TRBV7-2 with TRBJ2-1; D possibly matches TRBD1 or TRBD2 (5 bases each). What was sequenced was tumor-adjacent breast tissue. CDR3 sequence: CASSFTGGGEQFF. CDR3 in DNA: TGTGCCAGCAGCTTCACAGGTGGGGGTGAGCAGTTCTTC.